The 22 T cell receptor beta chains presented below share a single source sample, sequenced in a study of T cell responses to AZD1222 COVID-19 vaccine. Profiling relied on immunoSEQ multiplex PCR, and the TCRdb table lists in-frame clones only, not all of them. The sample yields more than 95,000 clones, 75% to 90% seen once. The sequencing used peripheral blood, collected on day 0 of AZD1222 vaccination. These receptors all come from an adult in good health.

The chain carries TRBV6-7 and TRBJ2-7; 10 positions agree with TRBD1. TRBV6-7 is filed as an ORF, its function uncertain. The V segment lost 2 bases and the J segment 2 bases; nucleotides outside the gene matches: 15. The CDR3 runs to 19 residues. CDR3 in DNA: TGTGCCAGCAGTTACCCGGGACAGGGGCGCCCCCGTAACACCTACGAGCAGTACTTC. The encoded protein is CASSYPGQGRPRNTYEQYF.

The CDR3, as DNA: TGTGCCAGCAGTCCCGGGATGGGTGGCTACACCTTC. It yields the protein CASSPGMGGYTF. The chain couples TRBV6-5 to TRBJ1-2; D gene ambiguous. The CDR3 contains 12 residues. Trimming left V 5 bases short and J 7 bases short, with 11 bases between. Germline CDR1 and CDR2: MNHEY and SVGAGI.

The CDR3 nucleotides are TGTGCCAGCAGTTTACGGCGGGACAGGGCCAACTGGGGGGGCTACACCTTC. Translated, it gives CASSLRRDRANWGGYTF. V usage is TRBV27 and J usage is TRBJ1-2, with 9 bases aligning to TRBD1. The J segment lost 8 bases and the V segment lost 2 bases, leaving 15 bases of the junction unmatched. Germline values: CDR1 MNHEY, CDR2 SMNVEV (reference sequence). The CDR3 is 17 residues long.

CDR3 sequence reads: CASSYEQYF. In DNA form, the CDR3 reads TGTGCCAGCAGTTACGAGCAGTACTTC. The chain recombines TRBV2 with TRBJ2-7; the D is unclear. CDR1 is SNHLY and CDR2 is FYNNEI in the germline V gene. Trimming stripped 5 bases from V and 4 bases from J, with 0 bases between. The length of the CDR3 is 9 residues.

This sequence joins TRBV2 and TRBJ1-2, with TRBD1 identical over 8 bases. This CDR3 is built from 14 residues. J was trimmed by 4 bases and V by 2 bases; bases with no gene match: 3. CDR1 and CDR2 (germline): SNHLY, FYNNEI. The DNA of the CDR3 is TGTGCCAGCAGTGAACTCGGACAGGGCTATGGCTACACCTTC. Translated, it gives CASSELGQGYGYTF.

Only a few counts were recorded for this clone. This chain connects TRBV3-1 (or the pseudogene TRBV3-2) to TRBJ2-7; TRBD1 matches 7 bases. From germline, CDR1 is LGHDT and CDR2 YNNKEL (reference sequence). V was clipped by 6 bases and J by 5 bases; unmatched bases: 7. The CDR3 is 13 amino acids. The CDR3 loop reads CASRFRQGHEQYF. CDR3 in DNA: TGTGCCAGCAGATTTAGACAGGGCCACGAGCAGTACTTC.

This chain connects TRBV10-1 to TRBJ1-2; 8 bases are a match to TRBD1. Germline V CDR1 and CDR2: WNHNN, SYGVQD (reference sequence). V lost 3 bases to trimming and J lost 11 bases; unmatched junction nucleotides: 8. The CDR3 has 13 amino acids. The CDR3 here is CASSDPGGQRYTF. The CDR3 DNA reads as TGCGCCAGCAGTGACCCAGGGGGCCAGCGATACACCTTC.

With respect to this clone: Other DNA sequences of this sample code for an identical CDR3. The chain uses TRBV24-1 and TRBJ1-5; D is undetermined. Trimming stripped 9 bases from V and 0 bases from J, with 11 bases between. This CDR3 is 14 amino acids long. In germline, CDR1 is KGHDR, CDR2 SFDVKD. The CDR3 DNA is TGTGCCACCTCTGACGAACCTAGCAATCAGCCCCAGCATTTT. Residues: CATSDEPSNQPQHF.

This clone was seen a single time. The CDR3 region has the DNA TGTGCCAGCAGCGGTTTAAGGACCGGGGAGCTGTTTTTT. Its protein is CASSGLRTGELFF. This sequence joins TRBV9 and TRBJ2-2; D remains ambiguous. Trimming took off 3 bases at V and 5 bases at J, with 8 bases between the two ends. The CDR3 is 13 residues long. Germline V gives CDR1 SGDLS, CDR2 YYNGEE.

This clone was counted between two and nine times. This chain joins TRBV24-1 and TRBJ2-2; no firm D call. This CDR3 contains 14 residues. The V end lost 8 bases, the J end lost 2 bases, and 11 bases lay between the germline ends. The germline V gene has CDR1 KGHDR and CDR2 SFDVKD. The CDR3 region is CATKGFTNTGELFF. The CDR3 coding sequence is TGTGCCACCAAGGGTTTTACTAACACCGGGGAGCTGTTTTTT.

The chain recombines TRBV19 with TRBJ2-3; 12 nucleotides line up with TRBD2. Germline V CDR1 and CDR2: LNHDA, SQIVND (reference sequence). Unmatched junction bases numbered 4, after V lost 7 bases and J lost 5 bases. This CDR3 has 14 amino acids. The CDR3 reads CASKGLAGKDTQYF. The CDR3 DNA reads as TGTGCCAGTAAGGGACTAGCGGGTAAAGATACGCAGTATTTT.

V is TRBV7-2 and J is TRBJ2-7, with D maybe TRBD2 (5 bases). Germline CDR1 is SGHTA and CDR2 is FQGNSA. There are 14 residues in the CDR3. Trimming cost V 2 bases and J 5 bases, with 13 bases left between them. The CDR3 sequence: CASSLFASSNEQYF. DNA for the CDR3: TGTGCCAGCAGCTTATTCGCTAGCTCAAACGAGCAGTACTTC.

In regard to this clone: The junction does not match germline at one end; this may be a read error. This rearrangement joins TRBV5-5 to TRBJ2-6, with no clear D. There are 15 residues in the CDR3. Germline CDR1 is SGHKS and CDR2 is YYEKEE (reference sequence). CDR3 region: CASTLGSSGANVLTF. For the CDR3, the DNA is TGTGCCAGCACCTTGGGCTCTTCTGGGGCCAACGTCCTGACTTTC.

The chain employs TRBV25-1 and TRBJ1-6, with D perhaps matching TRBD1 (6 bases). Trimming took off 6 bases at V and 1 base at J, with 7 bases between the two ends. Germline lookup yields CDR1 MGHDK and CDR2 SYGVNS. This CDR3 is 14 amino acids long. As DNA, the CDR3 is TGTGCCAGCAGAGGGGGATCCTATAATTCACCCCTCCACTTT. Translated: CASRGGSYNSPLHF.

This clone was recorded only once. This chain uses TRBV19 with TRBJ1-3; 8 positions agree with TRBD1. V lost 5 bases, J lost 4 bases, and 34 bases stayed unmatched. This CDR3 has 24 residues. Germline CDR1 is LNHDA and CDR2 is SQIVND (reference sequence). The CDR3, as DNA: TGTGCCAGTAGTCCCAAATGCGACAGGGGTCGGGATTATTGTGCCCTGCTGTGGGGAAACACCATATATTTT. This codes for CASSPKCDRGRDYCALLWGNTIYF.

About this clone: The junction differs from germline at one of its ends, possibly a read error. The V gene is TRBV19, the J gene TRBJ1-1, with 10 positions matching TRBD1. The CDR3 is 13 residues long. Germline CDR1 and CDR2: LNHDA and SQIVND (reference sequence). The CDR3 nucleotides are TGTGCCAGTATGAGGGGGGGACAGGGGTCGTCGGTCTTT. Protein sequence: CASMRGGQGSSVF.

The chain uses TRBV11-2 and TRBJ2-2; D is perhaps TRBD1 or TRBD2 (6 bases each). Germline CDR1 SGHAT, CDR2 FQNNGV. CDR3 size: 16 residues. Trimming took off 4 bases at V and 3 bases at J, with 15 bases between the two ends. CDR3 in amino acids: CASSSLRGRDTGELFF. The CDR3 nucleotides are TGTGCCAGCAGCTCCCTTCGGGGGCGCGACACCGGGGAGCTGTTTTTT.

The chain links TRBV28 to TRBJ1-1; possibly TRBD1 for D (6 bases). Deletions cut 5 bases from V and 6 bases from J, with 19 bases between. Germline V gene sequence: CDR1 MDHEN, CDR2 SYDVKM. CDR3 length equals 15 residues. CDR3 sequence reads: CASSVQRGAGPEAFF. The CDR3 region has the DNA TGTGCCAGCAGTGTCCAAAGGGGGGCAGGCCCTGAAGCTTTCTTT.

The chain couples TRBV20-1 to TRBJ1-6; D is undetermined. The CDR3 loop spans 11 amino acids. Per the germline V gene, CDR1 is DFQATT and CDR2 is SNEGSKA (reference sequence). Trimming cost V 1 base and J 9 bases, with 4 bases left between them. CDR3 bases: TGCAGTGCTAGAGTTGGTTCACCCCTCCACTTT. As protein: CSARVGSPLHF.

This chain joins TRBV19 and TRBJ2-5; tentatively, D is TRBD1 or TRBD2 (7 bases each). From germline, CDR1 is LNHDA and CDR2 SQIVND (reference sequence). The CDR3 length is 15 residues. V lost 5 bases, J lost 4 bases, and 17 bases lay in between. The CDR3, as DNA: TGTGCCAGTAGTCCCCGGGGAGGGGGCCGAGAGACCCAGTACTTC. Its protein is CASSPRGGGRETQYF.

The J gene is TRBJ1-3, the V gene TRBV19; no definite D call. In germline, CDR1 is LNHDA, CDR2 SQIVND (reference sequence). The CDR3 sequence is 15 residues long. V lost 5 bases and J 2 bases, leaving 13 bases between the germline ends. CDR3 nucleotides: TGTGCCAGTAGTCCCCTCAACAAGGCTGGAAACACCATATATTTT. It encodes CASSPLNKAGNTIYF.

This clone was counted a single time. This chain links TRBV9 with TRBJ1-2; D unclear. This CDR3 is built from 14 residues. V lost 4 bases and J 7 bases, leaving 17 bases between the germline ends. The germline V gene has CDR1 SGDLS and CDR2 YYNGEE. Written as DNA, the CDR3 is TGTGCCAGCAGCCCAGAAGGCCCCTCGGGTGGCTACACCTTC. Protein: CASSPEGPSGGYTF.